This T cell receptor (beta chain) was documented in a study of blood T cell repertoires in COVID-19. The overall study: Some COVID-19 samples were acute and others convalescent; all came from the United States, Italy and Spain. In each case, the material was cDNA or gDNA derived from T cells, B-cell-depleted T cells, or PBMCs.

Authors' processing steps: From reference gene primer amplification, estimates of nucleated cell counts were derived. Measured with immunoSEQ multiplex PCR; TCRdb has only the in-frame clones, and not every one. The DNA was the basis for D and trimming; V, J and clone size are from that table. The sample consists of about 210,000 clones, 70% to 90% of them appearing once. The material sequenced was peripheral blood. The receptor's source is a woman between 65 and 79 years old with acute or convalescent COVID-19.

The CDR3: CASSPGQGRNQPQHF. The CDR3 DNA sequence: TGTGCCAGCAGTCCGGGACAGGGCAGGAATCAGCCCCAGCATTTT. This chain uses TRBV2 with TRBJ1-5, with 9 bases aligning to TRBD1. This CDR3 contains 15 residues. The germline CDR1 and CDR2 sequences are SNHLY and FYNNEI. J lost 4 bases, V lost 5 bases, and 6 bases had no gene match.